A selection of T cell receptor beta chains follows, all from one sample in a study of shared clonotypes between healthy human individuals. Profiled with immunoSEQ multiplex PCR; TCRdb holds only in-frame clones, not every one. The sample includes some 2,100,000 clones, approximately 94% seen only once; the top ten take about 1.8%. Sequenced input: naive CD8+ T cells from PBMCs. The receptors here all came from a man aged 18 to 35 in good health. Some clones in this sample may be carry-over from other donors' samples. Each CDR3 is given with its conserved first and last residue. Each record gives: clone size, D gene, J gene, V gene, CDR3 DNA, CDR3 protein. D genes are given only for firm matches. The listing skips clone size in some rows; elsewhere it reads once, few, many or a size class.

size: -; D: -; J: TRBJ2-7; V: TRBV4-1; DNA: TGCGCCAGCAGCCAAGTTTCTTCAGGAAACTACGAGCAGTACTTC; CDR3: CASSQVSSGNYEQYF
size: -; D: -; J: TRBJ2-1; V: TRBV27; DNA: TGTGCCAGCAGTTTATCGGAACAGCCCGCTCGGGGTGAGCAGTTCTTC; CDR3: CASSLSEQPARGEQFF
size: -; D: TRBD2; J: TRBJ2-1; V: TRBV7-6; DNA: TGTGCCAGCAGCTTCCCAACTAGCGGGAGGCTCCCCAATGAGCAGTTCTTC; CDR3: CASSFPTSGRLPNEQFF
size: -; D: -; J: TRBJ2-7; V: TRBV27; DNA: TGTGCCAGCAGTTTCCCGTCTAAGGAGCAGTACTTC; CDR3: CASSFPSKEQYF
size: -; D: -; J: TRBJ2-5; V: TRBV5-1; DNA: TGCGCCAGCAGCTCCTTTGACAGACCGGAGACCCAGTACTTC; CDR3: CASSSFDRPETQYF
size: -; D: -; J: TRBJ2-1; V: TRBV2; DNA: TGTGCCAGCGATACCCGGACACCTTACAATGAGCAGTTCTTC; CDR3: CASDTRTPYNEQFF
size: -; D: -; J: TRBJ2-2; V: TRBV11-3; DNA: TGTGCCAGCAAGAACAGTAACACCGGGGAGCTGTTTTTT; CDR3: CASKNSNTGELFF
size: -; D: -; J: TRBJ1-1; V: TRBV7-8; DNA: TGTGCCAGCACACCGTGGGGAGGCCTGAACACTGAAGCTTTCTTT; CDR3: CASTPWGGLNTEAFF
size: -; D: -; J: TRBJ2-7; V: TRBV25-1; DNA: TGTGCCAGCAGTGAATCCAACTACGAGCAGTACTTC; CDR3: CASSESNYEQYF
size: once; D: -; J: TRBJ2-5; V: TRBV9; DNA: TGTGCCAGCAGCTATGGCGGAAGATATCAAGAGACCCAGTACTTC; CDR3: CASSYGGRYQETQYF
size: -; D: -; J: TRBJ2-2; V: TRBV28; DNA: TGTGCCAGCAGTTCCAATACCCCTAGAGGGAGGCCTTCGAACACCGGGGAGCTGTTTTTT; CDR3: CASSSNTPRGRPSNTGELFF
size: -; D: -; J: TRBJ2-7; V: TRBV5-1; DNA: TGCGCCAGCAGCTTGGGTTACAGGAAAGACTCCTACGAGCAGTACTTC; CDR3: CASSLGYRKDSYEQYF
size: -; D: TRBD2; J: TRBJ2-3; V: TRBV7-9; DNA: TGTGCCAGCAGCTCACTATTAGCGGGAGGTTTCAGAGATACGCAGTATTTT; CDR3: CASSSLLAGGFRDTQYF
size: -; D: -; J: TRBJ2-7; V: TRBV6-6; DNA: TGTGCCAGCAGTTACGGCCACGAGCAGTACTTC; CDR3: CASSYGHEQYF
size: once; D: -; J: TRBJ2-2; V: TRBV19; DNA: TGTGCCAGTAGTCTATCGCCCACCGGGGAGCTGTTTTTT; CDR3: CASSLSPTGELFF
size: -; D: TRBD1; J: TRBJ2-1; V: TRBV7-2; DNA: TGTGCCAGCAGCTCCTGGACAGGGGTGAACGAGCAGTTCTTC; CDR3: CASSSWTGVNEQFF
size: once; D: TRBD1; J: TRBJ2-7; V: TRBV2; DNA: TGTGCCAGCAGTGGGGGGACAGCGAGGGAGCAGTACTTC; CDR3: CASSGGTAREQYF
size: -; D: -; J: TRBJ2-1; V: TRBV29-1; DNA: TGCAGCGTTTCGGGTGAGCAGTTCTTC; CDR3: CSVSGEQFF
size: -; D: TRBD1; J: TRBJ2-7; V: TRBV7-6; DNA: TGTGCCAGCAGCCTGGGGACAGGGATCCCCTACGAGCAGTACTTC; CDR3: CASSLGTGIPYEQYF
size: -; D: TRBD2; J: TRBJ2-1; V: TRBV7-6; DNA: TGTGCCAGCAGCTTAGAAAGCGGGACCAATTACAATGAGCAGTTCTTC; CDR3: CASSLESGTNYNEQFF
size: -; D: -; J: TRBJ1-2; V: TRBV6-1; DNA: TGTGCCAGCATCCTAGACAGACCGTTGGGCTACACCTTC; CDR3: CASILDRPLGYTF
size: -; D: TRBD2; J: TRBJ2-3; V: TRBV27; DNA: TGTGCCAGCCAAGCGGGGGGAGATACGCAGTATTTT; CDR3: CASQAGGDTQYF
size: -; D: -; J: TRBJ2-7; V: TRBV11-2; DNA: TGTGCCAGCAGCTTAAACGTATACGAGCAGTACTTC; CDR3: CASSLNVYEQYF
size: -; D: -; J: TRBJ1-5; V: TRBV4-1; DNA: TGCGCCAGCAGCCAAGTCGTCGGGGGCAATCAGCCCCAGCATTTT; CDR3: CASSQVVGGNQPQHF
size: -; D: TRBD1; J: TRBJ2-1; V: TRBV19; DNA: TGTGCCAGTCTGACAGGGGGCAATGAGCAGTTCTTC; CDR3: CASLTGGNEQFF
size: -; D: -; J: TRBJ2-2; V: TRBV14; DNA: TGTGCCAGCAGCCAAAGGCGGATTAACACCGGGGAGCTGTTTTTT; CDR3: CASSQRRINTGELFF
size: -; D: -; J: TRBJ2-1; V: TRBV19; DNA: TGTGCCAGTAGTATAGCGGGAGTCGCGTTCCTTGAGCAGTTCTTC; CDR3: CASSIAGVAFLEQFF
size: -; D: TRBD2; J: TRBJ2-1; V: TRBV11-2; DNA: TGTGCCACCAGACTTCGGACTAGCGGGAACTACAATGAGCAGTTCTTC; CDR3: CATRLRTSGNYNEQFF